The T cell receptor (beta chain) described here comes from a study of cytomegalovirus exposure and HLA in healthy donors. Findings of the study overall: It was about 180 TCR beta chains that were listed as cytomegalovirus-associated.

A word on this clone: Its cognate antigen is unknown.

CDR3 size: 15 residues. CDR1 and CDR2 (germline): MNHEY, SMNVEV (reference sequence). J lost 6 bases, V lost 4 bases, and 10 bases had no gene match. PCR amplification relied on 60 Vbeta primers (plus 13 Jbeta primers). The data were produced by immunoSEQ multiplex PCR, yet TCRdb's version contains in-frame clones alone and is incomplete. Of under 150,000 clones detected, about 84% appear once; the ten largest clones hold roughly 6.2%. The origin of this receptor is a woman in her thirties or forties in good health and CMV-seropositive. The chain joins TRBV27 to TRBJ2-7; 9 positions agree with TRBD1. Sequenced material: PBMCs. The chain's CDR3 is CASSSRRDRALEQYF. In nucleotides, the CDR3 is TGTGCCAGCAGTTCCCGCCGGGACAGGGCCCTCGAGCAGTACTTC.